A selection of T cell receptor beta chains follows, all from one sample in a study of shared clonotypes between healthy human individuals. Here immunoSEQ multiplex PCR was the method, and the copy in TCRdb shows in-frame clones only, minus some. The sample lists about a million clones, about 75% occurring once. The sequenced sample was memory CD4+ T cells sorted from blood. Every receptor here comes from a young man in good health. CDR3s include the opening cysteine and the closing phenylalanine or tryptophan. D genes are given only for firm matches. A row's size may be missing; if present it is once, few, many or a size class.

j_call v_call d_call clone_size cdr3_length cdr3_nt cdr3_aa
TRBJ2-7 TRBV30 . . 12 TGTGCCTGGAGTGTATCCCCCTACGAGCAGTACTTC CAWSVSPYEQYF
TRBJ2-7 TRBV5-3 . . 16 TGTGCCAGAAGCAGAACCGGGACCCCGAAGGGCTACGAGCAGTACTTC CARSRTGTPKGYEQYF
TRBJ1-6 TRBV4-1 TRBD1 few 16 TGCGCCAGCAGCCAGGGGGGACAGGTCTATAATTCACCCCTCCACTTT CASSQGGQVYNSPLHF
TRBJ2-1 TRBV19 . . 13 TGTGCCAGTAACGACGGGGGCTACAATGAGCAGTTCTTC CASNDGGYNEQFF
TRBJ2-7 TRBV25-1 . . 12 TGTGCCAGCAGTTTTAGCGGCTACGAGCAGTACTTC CASSFSGYEQYF
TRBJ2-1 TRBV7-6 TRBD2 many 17 TGTGCCAGCAGCTTTCCCGCTAGCGGGAAGTCGCACAATGAGCAGTTCTTC CASSFPASGKSHNEQFF
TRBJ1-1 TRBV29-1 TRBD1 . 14 TGCAGCGTCAGGGACAGGGAGGGGGGCACTGAAGCTTTCTTT CSVRDREGGTEAFF
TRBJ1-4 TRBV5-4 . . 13 TGTGCCAGCAGCTTGGTAACTAATGAAAAACTGTTTTTT CASSLVTNEKLFF
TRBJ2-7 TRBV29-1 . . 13 TGCAGCGTTGAAGAGGGTAACACCTACGAGCAGTACTTC CSVEEGNTYEQYF
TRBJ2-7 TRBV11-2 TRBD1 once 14 TGTGCCAGCAGGTTAACAGGGGCTCTTAACGAGCAGTACTTC CASRLTGALNEQYF
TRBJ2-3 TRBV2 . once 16 TGTGCCAGCAGTGAACTCCGACTAGGCAACGCAGATACGCAGTATTTT CASSELRLGNADTQYF
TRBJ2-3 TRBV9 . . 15 TGTGCCAGCAGCTCAGGGTTGGCTTTCACAGATACGCAGTATTTT CASSSGLAFTDTQYF
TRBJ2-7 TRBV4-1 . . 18 TGCGCCAGCAGCCAAGATAAGGGTGGGCAGGGGAGCTCCTACGAGCAGTACTTC CASSQDKGGQGSSYEQYF
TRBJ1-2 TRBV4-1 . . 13 TGCGCCAGCAGCCCCACAGGGCTCTATGGCTACACCTTC CASSPTGLYGYTF
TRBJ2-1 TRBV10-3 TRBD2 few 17 TGTGCCATCAGTGCCCTCTATGGCGGGAGCCCCAACAATGAGCAGTTCTTC CAISALYGGSPNNEQFF
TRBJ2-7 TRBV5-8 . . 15 TGTGCCAGCAGCTTGGGGCCTGGGGCTTCCTACGAGCAGTACTTC CASSLGPGASYEQYF
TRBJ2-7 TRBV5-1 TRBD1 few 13 TGCGCCAGCAGCCCCCAGGGACAGTACGAGCAGTACTTC CASSPQGQYEQYF
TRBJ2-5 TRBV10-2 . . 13 TGCGCCAGCAGGGAGGGAGGAGGGGAGACCCAGTACTTC CASREGGGETQYF
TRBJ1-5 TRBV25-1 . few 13 TGTGCCAGGGACGACAGGACCCATCAGCCCCAGCATTTT CARDDRTHQPQHF
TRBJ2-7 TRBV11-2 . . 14 TGTGCCAGCAGCTTAGGCGATAAGGGCTACGAGCAGTACTTC CASSLGDKGYEQYF
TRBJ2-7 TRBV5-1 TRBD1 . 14 TGCGCCAGCAGCGTACAGGGGGCCGCCTACGAGCAGTACTTC CASSVQGAAYEQYF
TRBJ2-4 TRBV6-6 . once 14 TGTGCCAGCAGAAGCGTTAGAGGTGAAAACATTCAGTACTTC CASRSVRGENIQYF
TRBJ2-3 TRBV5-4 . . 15 TGTGCCAGCAGCCCCAGCATCTCTAGCACAGATACGCAGTATTTT CASSPSISSTDTQYF
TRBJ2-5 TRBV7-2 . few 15 TGTGCCAGCAGCCCTGGGTCCCAGGTATGGGAGACCCAGTACTTC CASSPGSQVWETQYF
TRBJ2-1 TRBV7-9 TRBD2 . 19 TGTGCCAGCAGCCCCGGTAGCGGGGCACTTTCGAGCTCCTACAATGAGCAGTTCTTC CASSPGSGALSSSYNEQFF
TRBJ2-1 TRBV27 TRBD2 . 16 TGTGCCAGCAGTTCCGCCGGGACTAGCTCCTACAATGAGCAGTTCTTC CASSSAGTSSYNEQFF
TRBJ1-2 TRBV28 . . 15 TGTGCCAGCAGGAACCCTCGGGGGGGCGGCTATGGCTACACCTTC CASRNPRGGGYGYTF
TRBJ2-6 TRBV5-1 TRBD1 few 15 TGCGCCAGCAGCCCCACAGGGGGTGGGGCCAACGTCCTGACTTTC CASSPTGGGANVLTF
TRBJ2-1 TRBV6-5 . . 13 TGTGCCAGCACCAGAGAGGGAGATGGCACGCAGTTCTTC CASTREGDGTQFF
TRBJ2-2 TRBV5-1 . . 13 TGCGCCAGCAGCAGTACCGGGGCCGGGGAGCTGTTTTTT CASSSTGAGELFF
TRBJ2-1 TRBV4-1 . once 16 TGCGCCAGCAGCCAAGTGGATGTAGGGGTGGCAAATGAGCAGTTCTTC CASSQVDVGVANEQFF
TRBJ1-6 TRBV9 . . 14 TGTGCCAGCAGCGCCGGGACGGATGGTTCACCCCTCCACTTT CASSAGTDGSPLHF
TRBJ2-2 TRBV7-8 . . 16 TGTGCCAGCAGCGCCCTAGGAGGGGCGAACACCGGGGAGCTGTTTTTT CASSALGGANTGELFF
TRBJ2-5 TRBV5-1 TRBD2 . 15 TGCGCCAGCAGCCGCGGGACTAGCCTACAAGAGACCCAGTACTTC CASSRGTSLQETQYF
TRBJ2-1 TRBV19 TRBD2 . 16 TGTGCCAGTAGTATCGAAGCGGGGTCTTCCTCGTATGAGCAGTTCTTC CASSIEAGSSSYEQFF
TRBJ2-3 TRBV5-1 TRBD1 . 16 TGCGCCAGCAGCTTGGCGGGACAGGTCTACACAGATACGCAGTATTTT CASSLAGQVYTDTQYF
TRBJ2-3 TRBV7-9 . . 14 TGTGCCAGCAGCCCCGGGGGGCCCACTGATACGCAGTATTTT CASSPGGPTDTQYF
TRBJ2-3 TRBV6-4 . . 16 TGTGCCAGCAGTGACTCCTTACTTGGGGGTTCGAATACGCAGTATTTT CASSDSLLGGSNTQYF
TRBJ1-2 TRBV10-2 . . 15 TGCGCCAGCATTTCGACAGCCTTGGGAACGGATGGCTACACCTTC CASISTALGTDGYTF
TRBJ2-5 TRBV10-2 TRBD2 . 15 TGCGCCAGCAGTGGGGGACTAGCGGGGGTCTTGACCCAGTACTTC CASSGGLAGVLTQYF
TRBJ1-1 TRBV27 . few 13 TGTGCCAGCAGTTCGACAGGGAACACTGAAGCTTTCTTT CASSSTGNTEAFF
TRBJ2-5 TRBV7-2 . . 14 TGTGCCAGCAGCTTAGGAGGGTACCAAGAGACCCAGTACTTC CASSLGGYQETQYF
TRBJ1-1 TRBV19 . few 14 TGTGCCAGTAGTTTCGCGGGAGTGAACACTGAAGCTTTCTTT CASSFAGVNTEAFF
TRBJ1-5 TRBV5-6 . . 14 TGTGCCAGCAGCTTGGCCGGGGTAAATCAGCCCCAGCATTTT CASSLAGVNQPQHF
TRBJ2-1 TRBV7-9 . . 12 TGTGCCAGCAGCTTTGCTAGGGATGAGCAGTTCTTC CASSFARDEQFF
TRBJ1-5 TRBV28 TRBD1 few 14 TGTGCCAGCACCTGGGACAGACCCTTCCAGCCCCAGCATTTT CASTWDRPFQPQHF
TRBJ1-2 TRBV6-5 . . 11 TGTGCCAGCAATGCTAACTATGGCTACACCTTC CASNANYGYTF
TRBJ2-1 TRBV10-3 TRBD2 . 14 TGTGCCATCAGTGGGCGGGGGGTCGAGAATGAGCAGTTCTTC CAISGRGVENEQFF